Listed below are T cell receptor beta chains from one sample, sequenced in a study of shared clonotypes between healthy human individuals. The table came from immunoSEQ multiplex PCR; TCRdb's copy has only in-frame clones and leaves some out. Of about 520,000 clones in the sample, around 73% are singletons; the top ten hold 12%. The sample comprised PBMCs. These receptors were collected from a middle-aged woman in good health. Some clones in this sample may be carry-over from other donors' samples. CDR3s include the opening cysteine and the closing phenylalanine or tryptophan. Each record gives: CDR3 protein, CDR3 DNA, J gene, V gene, clone size, D gene. D genes are given only for firm matches. Rows may omit the clone size; those that give it use once, few, many or a size class.

CDR3aa: CASSPYGGTEAFF
CDR3nt: TGTGCCAGCAGCCCATACGGGGGCACTGAAGCTTTCTTT
j_gene: TRBJ1-1
v_gene: TRBV7-9
abundance: .
d_gene: .

CDR3aa: CASTPAGLAGVVWEQYF
CDR3nt: TGTGCCAGCACCCCCGCGGGCCTAGCGGGAGTGGTCTGGGAGCAGTACTTC
j_gene: TRBJ2-7
v_gene: TRBV28
abundance: .
d_gene: TRBD2

CDR3aa: CASSPTDPYEQYF
CDR3nt: TGTGCCAGCTCACCGACAGACCCTTACGAGCAGTACTTC
j_gene: TRBJ2-7
v_gene: TRBV18
abundance: .
d_gene: .

CDR3aa: CASSLMEGYYEQYF
CDR3nt: TGTGCCAGCAGCTTAATGGAGGGTTACTACGAGCAGTACTTC
j_gene: TRBJ2-7
v_gene: TRBV7-2
abundance: .
d_gene: .

CDR3aa: CASSQDWLAEETQYF
CDR3nt: TGCGCCAGCAGCCAAGATTGGCTAGCGGAAGAGACCCAGTACTTC
j_gene: TRBJ2-5
v_gene: TRBV4-3
abundance: .
d_gene: TRBD2

CDR3aa: CASSGSGGPYEQYF
CDR3nt: TGTGCCAGCAGTGGGTCGGGGGGACCCTACGAGCAGTACTTC
j_gene: TRBJ2-7
v_gene: TRBV6-1
abundance: .
d_gene: TRBD2

CDR3aa: CASSLTGRSSGANVLTF
CDR3nt: TGTGCCAGCAGCTTAACCGGGAGAAGCTCTGGGGCCAACGTCCTGACTTTC
j_gene: TRBJ2-6
v_gene: TRBV7-3
abundance: .
d_gene: .

CDR3aa: CASSLTSGIDTQYF
CDR3nt: TGCGCCAGCAGCTTAACTAGCGGGATAGATACGCAGTATTTT
j_gene: TRBJ2-3
v_gene: TRBV5-1
abundance: .
d_gene: TRBD2

CDR3aa: CASSQGGTGQGTYEQYF
CDR3nt: TGTGCCAGCAGCCAAGGAGGGACAGGGCAAGGAACCTACGAGCAGTACTTC
j_gene: TRBJ2-7
v_gene: TRBV14
abundance: .
d_gene: TRBD1

CDR3aa: CASSLFAGEHNEQFF
CDR3nt: TGTGCCAGCAGCCTATTCGCGGGAGAACACAATGAGCAGTTCTTC
j_gene: TRBJ2-1
v_gene: TRBV5-6
abundance: .
d_gene: TRBD2

CDR3aa: CASSLETGNGYTF
CDR3nt: TGCGCCAGCAGCTTGGAGACAGGGAATGGCTACACCTTC
j_gene: TRBJ1-2
v_gene: TRBV5-1
abundance: .
d_gene: TRBD1

CDR3aa: CASSPRTEGETQYF
CDR3nt: TGTGCCAGCAGCCCAAGAACAGAGGGGGAGACCCAGTACTTC
j_gene: TRBJ2-5
v_gene: TRBV7-2
abundance: .
d_gene: .

CDR3aa: CASRSTSGNINEQFF
CDR3nt: TGTGCCAGCAGGTCAACTAGCGGGAATATAAATGAGCAGTTCTTC
j_gene: TRBJ2-1
v_gene: TRBV6-5
abundance: once
d_gene: TRBD2

CDR3aa: CASSYGPQGFYGYTF
CDR3nt: TGTGCCAGCAGTTACGGCCCACAGGGATTCTATGGCTACACCTTC
j_gene: TRBJ1-2
v_gene: TRBV6-5
abundance: .
d_gene: .

CDR3aa: CASSSSGNMGAQYF
CDR3nt: TGCGCCAGCAGCTCCTCCGGGAACATGGGTGCGCAGTATTTT
j_gene: TRBJ2-3
v_gene: TRBV5-1
abundance: .
d_gene: .

CDR3aa: CATNSGSTYEQYF
CDR3nt: TGTGCCACTAATAGCGGGAGCACGTACGAGCAGTACTTC
j_gene: TRBJ2-7
v_gene: TRBV6-6
abundance: .
d_gene: TRBD2

CDR3aa: CASSLPGMNTEAFF
CDR3nt: TGTGCCAGCAGTTTACCAGGTATGAACACTGAAGCTTTCTTT
j_gene: TRBJ1-1
v_gene: TRBV28
abundance: few
d_gene: .

CDR3aa: CASSFLSRQYF
CDR3nt: TGTGCCAGCAGTTTTCTGTCGAGGCAGTACTTC
j_gene: TRBJ2-7
v_gene: TRBV27
abundance: .
d_gene: .

CDR3aa: CASSINGLDYGYTF
CDR3nt: TGTGCCAGTAGTATCAACGGGCTTGACTATGGCTACACCTTC
j_gene: TRBJ1-2
v_gene: TRBV19
abundance: .
d_gene: .

CDR3aa: CAWSRGSGELFF
CDR3nt: TGTGCCTGGAGTAGAGGGTCGGGGGAGCTGTTTTTT
j_gene: TRBJ2-2
v_gene: TRBV30
abundance: once
d_gene: .

CDR3aa: CASSFPSGEEQYF
CDR3nt: TGCGCCAGCAGCTTCCCTAGCGGGGAGGAGCAGTACTTC
j_gene: TRBJ2-7
v_gene: TRBV5-1
abundance: .
d_gene: TRBD2

CDR3aa: CASSQTGWNTEAFF
CDR3nt: TGTGCCAGCAGTCAGACAGGGTGGAACACTGAAGCTTTCTTT
j_gene: TRBJ1-1
v_gene: TRBV28
abundance: .
d_gene: TRBD1

CDR3aa: CASSFYNQPQHF
CDR3nt: TGTGCCAGCAGCTTCTATAATCAGCCCCAGCATTTT
j_gene: TRBJ1-5
v_gene: TRBV7-2
abundance: .
d_gene: .

CDR3aa: CASSLVVGLSYNEQFF
CDR3nt: TGTGCCAGCAGCTTAGTGGTCGGATTGTCCTACAATGAGCAGTTCTTC
j_gene: TRBJ2-1
v_gene: TRBV7-2
abundance: .
d_gene: .

CDR3aa: CASSLASGQETQYF
CDR3nt: TGTGCCAGCAGCTTAGCTAGCGGGCAAGAGACCCAGTACTTC
j_gene: TRBJ2-5
v_gene: TRBV7-2
abundance: .
d_gene: TRBD2

CDR3aa: CASSAQRGTGELFF
CDR3nt: TGTGCCAGCAGCGCCCAGAGAGGAACCGGGGAGCTGTTTTTT
j_gene: TRBJ2-2
v_gene: TRBV5-5
abundance: .
d_gene: .

CDR3aa: CASSIPGLKNEQFF
CDR3nt: TGTGCCAGTAGTATCCCCGGACTAAAGAATGAGCAGTTCTTC
j_gene: TRBJ2-1
v_gene: TRBV19
abundance: few
d_gene: .

CDR3aa: CASSFTAGGENEQFF
CDR3nt: TGCGCCAGCAGCTTCACAGCGGGAGGGGAAAATGAGCAGTTCTTC
j_gene: TRBJ2-1
v_gene: TRBV5-1
abundance: .
d_gene: TRBD2

CDR3aa: CASSFAGGTYEQYF
CDR3nt: TGTGCCAGCAGTTTCGCCGGTGGGACCTACGAGCAGTACTTC
j_gene: TRBJ2-7
v_gene: TRBV27
abundance: .
d_gene: .

CDR3aa: CARKRRLGDNQPQHF
CDR3nt: TGTGCCAGAAAACGACGGCTAGGGGACAATCAGCCCCAGCATTTT
j_gene: TRBJ1-5
v_gene: TRBV6-4
abundance: .
d_gene: .

CDR3aa: CASKMGTGSYNEQFF
CDR3nt: TGTGCCAGTAAGATGGGGACAGGCTCCTACAATGAGCAGTTCTTC
j_gene: TRBJ2-1
v_gene: TRBV19
abundance: .
d_gene: TRBD1